The T cell receptor (beta chain) under discussion was sequenced for a study of blood T cell repertoires in COVID-19. Study processing details: The authors estimated nucleated cell counts from reference gene primer amplification. This table comes from immunoSEQ multiplex PCR, and its TCRdb copy is limited to in-frame clones, with some not included. That table gives V, J and clone size, and the DNA gave D and trimming. The data contain about 200,000 clones, around 86% of them singletons. J gave up 0 bases and V 0 bases, and 9 bases lay outside the gene matches. Germline V gene data show CDR1 as SGHRS and CDR2 as YFSETQ. The CDR3 spans 19 residues.

The source is an older man with acute or convalescent COVID-19. This sequence joins TRBV5-1 and TRBJ1-6; 7 positions match TRBD1. Sequencing used peripheral blood. In DNA, the CDR3 is TGCGCCAGCAGCTTGGGACTCGGGACAGACGACTCCTATAATTCACCCCTCCACTTT. Protein: CASSLGLGTDDSYNSPLHF.